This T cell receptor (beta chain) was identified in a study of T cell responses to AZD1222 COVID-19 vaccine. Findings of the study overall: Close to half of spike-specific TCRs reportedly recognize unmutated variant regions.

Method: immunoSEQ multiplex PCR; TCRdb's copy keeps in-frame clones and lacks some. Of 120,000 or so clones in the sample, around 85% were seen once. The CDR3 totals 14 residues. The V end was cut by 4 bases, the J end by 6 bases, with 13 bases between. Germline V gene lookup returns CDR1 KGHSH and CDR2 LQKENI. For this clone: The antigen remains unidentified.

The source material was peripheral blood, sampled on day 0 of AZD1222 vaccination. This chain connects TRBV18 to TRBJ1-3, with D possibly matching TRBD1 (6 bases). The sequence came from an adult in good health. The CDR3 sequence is CASSLQQGINTIYF. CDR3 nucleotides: TGTGCCAGCTCACTACAACAGGGAATAAACACCATATATTTT.